This TCR beta chain was sequenced for a study of CD8 T cells in ankylosing spondylitis listed by TCRdb under 2017. Study-level background: T cell receptor beta repertoires were profiled in healthy donors and ankylosing spondylitis patients so that disease-linked TCR variants could be found. In total, the full study cohort was made up of roughly 110 healthy donors and about two dozen ankylosing spondylitis patients. Peripheral blood was sampled, and synovial fluid was also collected from ankylosing spondylitis patients. The research as a whole found: The disease-linked clones had a CD8+ phenotype and were found at relatively low frequencies in peripheral blood. Some motif variants had previously been reported in the synovial fluid and blood of reactive arthritis patients, which suggests shared mechanisms of disease initiation. The disease-linked clones were reported to be significantly enriched in matched synovial fluid samples from ankylosing spondylitis patients. A TCR beta motif made up of several highly homologous amino acid variants appeared to be characteristic of blood from ankylosing spondylitis patients.

Reads for this sample came from an Illumina HiSeq 2500. TCR beta libraries were prepared by quantitative 5'-RACE with molecular barcodes. On the study's bioinformatics: A new computational method based on a probabilistic model of VDJ rearrangement was used to identify disease-linked TCR variants. TCRdb redid the processing of the public reads, applying fastp at Q25 and MiXCR, and retained in-frame beta chains. Entries that share a CDR3 protein sequence are merged under the most common genes and DNA. V and J calls and clone size were set by TCRdb, not the authors. The sample records 150,000 to 200,000 distinct CDR3 sequences, about 18% of which are singletons. The leading ten clones occupy approximately 7.6% of the sample. In this sample, this clonotype turned up many times. Its binding antigen is unknown. No quality values exist for individual bases; no much larger clone is one base distant. The CDR3 measures 13 amino acids from cysteine to phenylalanine. Solely the CDR3 DNA is kept, with 39 bases framed from the first base. Between the V and J ends, shortened by 8 bases and 7 bases respectively, the junction contains 14 bases. The CDR1 and CDR2 encoded by the germline V gene are MGHDK and SYGVNS.

The source material was blood, either unsorted or a sorted T cell fraction (not recorded which). Here the chain combines TRBV25-1 and TRBJ2-2, with a weak D call of TRBD1 (6 bases match). The TCR was taken from a male donor with ankylosing spondylitis or in good health (not recorded which). The base sequence is TGTGCCAGCCGAATCACAGGGCACGGGGAGCTGTTTTTT. Its product reads: CASRITGHGELFF.